The TCR beta chain described here comes from a study of CD8+CD57+ T cells in acquired aplastic anemia. Sequencing involved patients with CD8+CD57+ cell expansion previously shown by flow cytometry. Among the patients, none had received any therapy at the time of blood sampling. With respect to this clonotype: Its antigen remains unknown.

Overall study results and limits: Levels of CD8+ Simpson's diversity were not significantly distinct in patients versus controls. Patients and controls had in common around 29 CD8+ CDR3 sequences.

The CDR3 extends over 14 amino acids. With 2 bases clipped from V and 1 base from J, the junction kept 2 bases outside the gene matches. CDR1 is DFQATT, CDR2 SNEGSKA, per germline (reference sequence). It was genomic DNA that served as the template for profiling TCR beta VDJ and CDR3. Via MiXCR, TCRdb re-called the reads, giving one row per CDR3 protein. This repertoire shows 120,000 or so distinct CDR3 sequences, 58% found once; its top ten account for around 29%. The sample comprised sorted CD4+, CD8+, or CD8+CD57+ T cells (not recorded which) from PBMCs. This chain links TRBV20-1 with TRBJ2-3; 8 bases align to TRBD2. This sequence was found in a human donor with aplastic anemia. The CDR3 here is CSARLAGRTDTQYF. CDR3 DNA: TGCAGTGCTAGACTAGCGGGTCGCACAGATACGCAGTATTTT.